These 32 T cell receptor beta chains share one sample of origin, sequenced in a study of blood T cell repertoires in COVID-19. The protocol was immunoSEQ multiplex PCR, while the TCRdb copy is restricted to in-frame clones and leaves out a portion. Here the sample spans about 210,000 clones, 65% to 90% being singletons. Input material: PBMCs or T cells enriched from blood (not recorded which). The receptors were gathered from a woman in her thirties or forties with acute COVID-19.

The rearrangement links TRBV28 to TRBJ1-6; D might be TRBD1 (5 bases). The V gene's germline CDR1 is MDHEN and CDR2 SYDVKM. The CDR3 totals 15 residues. Trimming stripped 3 bases from V and 8 bases from J, with 14 bases between. CDR3 sequence (DNA): TGTGCCAGCAGTTTGCGGCAGGGAACCGATTCACCCCTCCACTTT. Its protein is CASSLRQGTDSPLHF.

This clone was observed a few times. V gene TRBV3-1 (or the pseudogene TRBV3-2) combines with J gene TRBJ1-2; maybe TRBD1 (5 bases). Germline CDR1 is LGHDT and CDR2 is YNNKEL (reference sequence). The CDR3 contains 13 residues. The V and J ends lost 4 bases and 3 bases respectively, with 9 bases between them. CDR3 in DNA: TGTGCCAGCAGCCCCTTGACAGACTATGGCTACACCTTC. It specifies CASSPLTDYGYTF.

The chain carries TRBV11-2 and TRBJ1-5; TRBD1 agrees at 8 bases. Germline values: CDR1 SGHAT, CDR2 FQNNGV. Trimming at V came to 6 bases and at J to 4 bases, leaving 2 bases not matched to a gene. This CDR3 has 13 amino acids. Written as DNA, the CDR3 is TGTGCCAGCAGTGACAGGGGAAATCAGCCCCAGCATTTT. It codes for CASSDRGNQPQHF.

A few counts support this clone. The chain couples TRBV28 to TRBJ2-7; 7 bases agree with TRBD2. V shed 3 bases, J shed 2 bases, and the junction held 10 bases outside the gene matches. The CDR3 contains 16 residues. CDR1 is MDHEN, CDR2 SYDVKM, per germline. CDR3 sequence: CASSFASGISAYEQYF. The CDR3 DNA follows: TGTGCCAGCAGTTTCGCAAGCGGGATAAGTGCCTACGAGCAGTACTTC.

The CDR3 spells CASSQGPNQPQHF. The CDR3 region has the DNA TGTGCCAGCTCCCAGGGCCCCAATCAGCCCCAGCATTTT. The J gene is TRBJ1-5, the V gene TRBV7-3; the D gene is possibly TRBD1 (5 bases). This CDR3 comprises 13 residues. Germline assignment: CDR1 SGHTA and CDR2 FQGTGA. V was cut by 8 bases and J by 3 bases, with 11 bases left in between.

The chain employs TRBV28 and TRBJ1-2; D not certain. CDR1 MDHEN and CDR2 SYDVKM come from the germline V gene. Trimming pared 0 bases from V and 1 base from J, leaving 9 bases between. This CDR3 is built from 15 residues. The CDR3 DNA is TGTGCCAGCAGTTTATGGGCAGGACTTAACTATGGCTACACCTTC. This codes for CASSLWAGLNYGYTF.

CDR3 in amino acids: CASSTTRGTSQPQHF. In DNA form, the CDR3 reads TGTGCCAGCAGTACGACAAGGGGGACATCCCAGCCCCAGCATTTT. The chain is built from TRBV28 and TRBJ1-5, with a tentative D call TRBD1 (6 bases). CDR1 MDHEN and CDR2 SYDVKM come from the germline V gene. The CDR3 is 15 residues long. Trimming took 5 bases from V and 7 from J, leaving 18 bases between them.

This chain joins TRBV7-2 and TRBJ1-1; D is unclear. Germline V lookup: CDR1 SGHTA, CDR2 FQGNSA. This CDR3 is 16 amino acids long. Trimming removed 2 bases at V and 0 bases at J, with 13 bases between. CDR3 coding DNA: TGTGCCAGCAGCTTATCGCCGGGGATCATGAACACTGAAGCTTTCTTT. Protein sequence: CASSLSPGIMNTEAFF.

The chain has TRBV6-5 and TRBJ1-2; tentatively, D is TRBD1 (5 bases). The CDR3 consists of 13 residues. The germline V and J ends were trimmed by 6 bases and 6 bases, with 14 bases remaining between them. CDR1 and CDR2 (germline): MNHEY, SVGAGI. The CDR3 DNA reads as TGTGCCAGCAGGGACCGGGACTCACATGGCTACACCTTC. Translated, it gives CASRDRDSHGYTF.

The chain uses TRBV4-1 and TRBJ1-1, with D unresolved. Germline V CDR1 and CDR2: MGHRA, YSYEKL. This CDR3 contains 15 residues. The V and J ends lost 2 bases and 0 bases respectively, with 10 bases between them. CDR3 region: CASSQLEVLNTEAFF. In DNA, the CDR3 is TGCGCCAGCAGCCAATTGGAGGTATTGAACACTGAAGCTTTCTTT.

The rearrangement joins TRBV28 to TRBJ2-1; TRBD2 matches at 10 bases. The CDR3 covers 12 residues. The germline CDR1 and CDR2 sequences are MDHEN and SYDVKM. In nucleotides, the CDR3 is TGTTCTAGCGGGAGCACCTACAATGAGCAGTTCTTC. It codes for CSSGSTYNEQFF.

The chain combines TRBV29-1 with TRBJ1-1; possibly TRBD1 for D (5 bases). The germline gives CDR1 SQVTM, CDR2 ANQGSEA. This CDR3 spans 15 amino acids. With 6 bases removed from V and 5 bases from J, the gap between germline ends came to 22 bases. CDR3 nucleotides: TGCAGCGTCGACCCTGACAGACTTAGGGGTACTGAAGCTTTCTTT. This translates into CSVDPDRLRGTEAFF. The variable domain in full, with the rest retrieved from reference TRBV29-1 and TRBJ1-1, is SAVISQKPSRDICQRGTSLTIQCQVDSQVTMMFWYRQQPGQSLTLIATANQGSEATYESGFVIDKFPISRPNLTFSTLTVSNMSPEDSSIYLCSVDPDRLRGTEAFFGQGTRLTVV.

The chain combines TRBV6-5 with TRBJ2-3; 8 bases map to TRBD2. Germline CDR1 MNHEY, CDR2 SVGAGI. The CDR3 spans 15 residues. The V segment lost 4 bases and the J segment 3 bases; nucleotides outside the gene matches: 6. CDR3 in DNA: TGTGCCAGCAGTTCCCCCGGGAGGGTAACAGATACGCAGTATTTT. Translating gives CASSSPGRVTDTQYF.

The J gene is TRBJ2-1, the V gene TRBV6-4, with 11 bases lining up with TRBD1. Germline CDR1 MRHNA, CDR2 SNTAGT. Trimming cost V 4 bases and J 3 bases; bases outside gene matches: 2. This CDR3 has 15 amino acids. CDR3 protein: CASSGGTGGYNEQFF. DNA of the CDR3: TGTGCCAGCAGTGGCGGGACAGGGGGCTACAATGAGCAGTTCTTC.

The rearrangement uses TRBV11-3 and TRBJ2-7; 9 bases map to TRBD1. This CDR3 comprises 14 residues. V lost 4 bases to trimming and J lost 6 bases; unmatched junction nucleotides: 7. Germline V lookup: CDR1 SGHNT, CDR2 YENEEA. CDR3 DNA sequence: TGTGCCAGCAGCTCGGACAGGGGCTCAGTCGAGCAGTACTTC. This gives the protein CASSSDRGSVEQYF.

The chain joins TRBV19 to TRBJ1-1; D unclear. CDR1 is LNHDA, CDR2 SQIVND, per germline (reference sequence). The CDR3 totals 15 residues. Trimming cost V 6 bases and J 0 bases, with 14 bases left between them. CDR3 region: CASSPTDYMNTEAFF. The CDR3 bases are TGTGCCAGTAGCCCTACAGACTACATGAACACTGAAGCTTTCTTT. Full variable domain (remainder filled in from reference TRBV19 and TRBJ1-1): DGGITQSPKYLFRKEGQNVTLSCEQNLNHDAMYWYRQDPGQGLRLIYYSQIVNDFQKGDIAEGYSVSREKKESFPLTVTSAQKNPTAFYLCASSPTDYMNTEAFFGQGTRLTVV.

This chain's CDR3 is CASSWREGHTYEQFF. DNA for the CDR3: TGTGCCAGCAGCTGGAGGGAGGGCCATACGTATGAGCAGTTCTTC. This chain uses TRBV7-2 with TRBJ2-1; 7 nucleotides align to TRBD2. J was trimmed by 8 bases and V by 4 bases; bases with no gene match: 11. Per germline, CDR1 SGHTA and CDR2 FQGNSA. The CDR3 has 15 amino acids.

The V call is TRBV15, the J call TRBJ1-1; no firm D call. This CDR3 is built from 13 residues. The germline CDR1 and CDR2 sequences are LNHNV and YYDKDF (reference sequence). V was cut by 8 bases and J by 6 bases, with 16 bases left in between. CDR3 nucleotide sequence: TGTGCCACCGGTAACCTAGGTATCGCTGAAGCTTTCTTT. This gives the protein CATGNLGIAEAFF.

The rearrangement links TRBV5-4 to TRBJ2-7; no clear D. Looked up from germline, CDR1 is SGHNT and CDR2 is YYREEE (reference sequence). The CDR3 is 14 residues long. Trimming took 3 bases from V and 2 from J, leaving 12 bases between them. Written as DNA, the CDR3 is TGTGCCAGCAGCTCCCCCCCTAGAACCTACGAGCAGTACTTC. Translated: CASSSPPRTYEQYF.

The chain recombines TRBV28 with TRBJ1-1; D is perhaps TRBD1 (6 bases). Per the germline V gene, CDR1 is MDHEN and CDR2 is SYDVKM. This CDR3 contains 16 residues. Between the trimmed V and J ends, which lost 3 bases and 2 bases, there was a span of 16 bases. CDR3 coding DNA: TGTGCCAGCAGTTTTACAGGGATCATTTCCAACACTGAAGCTTTCTTT. It encodes CASSFTGIISNTEAFF.

The chain's CDR3 is CASSRTGSGELFF. In DNA form, the CDR3 reads TGTGCCAGCAGTCGTACAGGTTCCGGGGAGCTGTTTTTT. This rearrangement joins TRBV7-3 to TRBJ2-2; TRBD1 is a possible D gene (5 bases). CDR3 length equals 13 residues. V lost 6 bases, J lost 6 bases, and 11 bases lay in between. The V gene's germline CDR1 is SGHTA and CDR2 FQGTGA.

V usage is TRBV5-1 and J usage is TRBJ2-5, with D perhaps matching TRBD1 (5 bases). The germline gives CDR1 SGHRS, CDR2 YFSETQ. The CDR3 has 15 amino acids. The V end was cut by 4 bases, the J end by 5 bases, with 18 bases between. This CDR3 reads CASSNTRGGGETQYF. The CDR3, as DNA: TGCGCCAGCAGCAACACAAGGGGCGGTGGGGAGACCCAGTACTTC.

V and J are TRBV27 and TRBJ2-2; no definite D call. Trimming pared 3 bases from V and 6 bases from J, leaving 5 bases between. Germline V gives CDR1 MNHEY, CDR2 SMNVEV (reference sequence). This CDR3 contains 12 residues. CDR3 nucleotides: TGTGCCAGCAGTTTTATCGCCGGGGAGCTGTTTTTT. Protein: CASSFIAGELFF.

The V call is TRBV13, the J call TRBJ2-1; 14 positions agree with TRBD2. The CDR3 length is 17 residues. Germline V gene data show CDR1 as PRHDT and CDR2 as FYEKMQ (reference sequence). The trim removed 5 bases at V and 5 bases at J, leaving 8 bases unmatched. CDR3 amino acids: CASSARLAGGPNNEQFF. DNA for the CDR3: TGTGCCAGCAGCGCCCGACTAGCGGGAGGGCCCAACAATGAGCAGTTCTTC.

The chain links TRBV6-5 to TRBJ2-1, with 8 nucleotides matching TRBD2. After removal of 7 bases from V and 16 bases from J, the junction contained 9 bases not matched to a gene. This CDR3 region has 11 residues. CDR1 is MNHEY, CDR2 SVGAGI, per germline. The CDR3 here is CASTTGLEQFF. In DNA form, the CDR3 reads TGTGCCAGCACTACGGGACTAGAACAATTCTTC.

The J gene is TRBJ1-4, the V gene TRBV18, with 10 bases fitting TRBD1. This CDR3 is 18 amino acids long. After removal of 6 bases from V and 0 bases from J, the junction contained 10 bases not matched to a gene. Germline CDR1 is KGHSH and CDR2 is LQKENI. As DNA, the CDR3 is TGTGCCAGCTCCCGACAGGGGGCCTCAACCTCAACTAATGAAAAACTGTTTTTT. It translates to CASSRQGASTSTNEKLFF.

V is TRBV4-2 and J is TRBJ2-5; D is ambiguous. This CDR3 is built from 17 residues. V lost 2 bases and J 10 bases, leaving 26 bases between the germline ends. Germline CDR1 reads LGHNA; CDR2 reads YNFKEQ. The CDR3 region is CASSQQEKTYGPFVQYF. CDR3 sequence (DNA): TGTGCCAGCAGCCAACAAGAGAAGACATACGGCCCCTTTGTCCAGTACTTC.

This chain uses TRBV2 with TRBJ1-4; no firm D call. V lost 8 bases, J lost 5 bases, and 18 bases lay in between. Looked up from germline, CDR1 is SNHLY and CDR2 is FYNNEI. The CDR3 loop spans 15 amino acids. The DNA of the CDR3 is TGTGCCAGCTCGAAAGCAGGACTCAAGAATGAAAAACTGTTTTTT. Amino acids: CASSKAGLKNEKLFF.

This clone appeared many times. The rearrangement joins TRBV7-3 to TRBJ2-5; the D gene is possibly TRBD2 (5 bases). CDR3 size: 13 residues. V lost 5 bases, J lost 3 bases, and 10 bases lay in between. Germline lookup yields CDR1 SGHTA and CDR2 FQGTGA. This CDR3 is CASSISVEETQYF. The CDR3 region has the DNA TGTGCCAGCAGCATTAGCGTTGAAGAGACCCAGTACTTC.

V and J are TRBV9 and TRBJ2-1; 9 nucleotides match TRBD2. Trimming cost V 4 bases and J 5 bases; bases outside gene matches: 10. The CDR3 contains 16 residues. In germline, CDR1 is SGDLS, CDR2 YYNGEE. The CDR3 sequence: CASSPMAGGRNNEQFF. CDR3 nucleotide sequence: TGTGCCAGCAGCCCAATGGCGGGAGGGAGGAACAATGAGCAGTTCTTC.

As for this clone: At one end the junction does not follow the germline gene, possibly because of a read error. The chain uses TRBV27 and TRBJ2-5, with TRBD2 identical over 8 bases. The germline gives CDR1 MNHEY, CDR2 SMNVEV (reference sequence). This CDR3 is built from 17 residues. CDR3 amino acids: CASSSPSGGRAKETQYF. The DNA for the CDR3 is TGTGCCAGTAGTTCCCCATCGGGAGGGAGGGCCAAAGAGACCCAGTACTTC.

The genes are TRBV11-3 and TRBJ2-1; 11 nucleotides align to TRBD2. This CDR3 is built from 15 residues. V was pared by 1 base and J by 10 bases, with 6 bases of the junction left unmatched. CDR1 is SGHNT and CDR2 is YENEEA in the germline V gene. CDR3 in DNA: TGTGCCAGCAGCTTAGGACTAGCGGGAATCAGCGAGCAGTTCTTC. Protein product: CASSLGLAGISEQFF.